Each of the 16 T cell receptor beta chains below was sequenced from the same sample in a study of early T cells in non-severe SARS-CoV-2 infection. Each CDR3 protein is one row after TCRdb ran MiXCR on the 5' RACE reads. Seen here are 76,000 or so distinct CDR3 sequences, approximately 11% observed once, and the top ten hold approximately 4.8%. Sequenced: whole blood. Source of these receptors: an adult who was a healthcare worker with PCR-confirmed SARS-CoV-2 infection or an uninfected control (not recorded which).

This clonotype was seen only a few times. The chain carries TRBV30 and TRBJ2-7, with D perhaps matching TRBD2 (7 bases). Between the trimmed V and J ends, which lost 1 base and 4 bases, there was a span of 11 bases. The CDR3 is 13 residues long. Germline-derived CDR1 and CDR2 are GTSNPN and SVGIG (reference sequence). The CDR3 DNA reads TGTGCCTGGAGTGCGGGGGGCGGGTACGAGCAGTACTTC. Its protein is CAWSAGGGYEQYF.

The V gene is TRBV20-1, the J gene TRBJ1-2, with 7 bases aligning to TRBD1. With V trimmed by 6 bases and J by 4 bases, 11 bases remained unmatched. The CDR3 runs 14 residues. Germline lookup yields CDR1 DFQATT and CDR2 SNEGSKA (reference sequence). The DNA for the CDR3 is TGCAGTGCAGATCCCGACAGGGTCGGCTATGGCTACACCTTC. Its protein is CSADPDRVGYGYTF.

J is TRBJ2-1 and V is TRBV27; D might be TRBD2 (5 bases). The germline gives CDR1 MNHEY, CDR2 SMNVEV (reference sequence). This CDR3 is 15 amino acids long. The V end was cut by 6 bases, the J end by 0 bases, with 12 bases between. The DNA for the CDR3 is TGTGCCAGCAGAAGGACTGTTAGCTCCTACAATGAGCAGTTCTTC. This gives the protein CASRRTVSSYNEQFF.

This clonotype was counted a few times. The rearrangement uses TRBV3-1 and TRBJ2-3, with a weak D call TRBD2 (5 bases). Germline CDR1 reads LGHDT; CDR2 reads YNNKEL (reference sequence). Trimming pared 1 base from V and 2 bases from J, leaving 10 bases between. This CDR3 region has 15 residues. CDR3 coding DNA: TGTGCCAGCAGCCAAGTTCTAGCTCACACAGATACGCAGTATTTT. This translates into CASSQVLAHTDTQYF.

A few counts support this clonotype. CDR3 nucleotides: TGTGCCAGCAGTGAAGTCCGTGATCAGCCCCAGCATTTT. Translating it yields CASSEVRDQPQHF. V and J are TRBV2 and TRBJ1-5; no firm D call. The CDR3 has 13 amino acids. The V end was cut by 1 base, the J end by 5 bases, with 6 bases between. Germline CDR1 reads SNHLY; CDR2 reads FYNNEI.

This clonotype has ten or more counts. J is TRBJ1-1 and V is TRBV19; TRBD1 might be the D (5 bases). This CDR3 comprises 13 residues. Germline V gene sequence: CDR1 LNHDA, CDR2 SQIVND (reference sequence). Deletions cut 7 bases from V and 10 bases from J, with 19 bases between. The CDR3 bases are TGTGCCAGTACCGGGACCGACTCCCGGGGAGCTTTCTTT. Translating gives CASTGTDSRGAFF.

This clonotype occurred many times. The gene calls are TRBV12-3 or TRBV12-4 and TRBJ2-2; 9 bases are a match to TRBD2. J gave up 2 bases and V 3 bases, and 7 bases lay outside the gene matches. The CDR3 loop spans 17 amino acids. Written as DNA, the CDR3 is TGTGCCAGCAGTTTCTCCCTAGCGGGGACTAACACCGGGGAGCTGTTTTTT. This translates into CASSFSLAGTNTGELFF.

In this sample, this clonotype turned up many times. The chain joins TRBV27 to TRBJ1-4; 11 bases map to TRBD1. CDR1 is MNHEY and CDR2 is SMNVEV in the germline V gene (reference sequence). The CDR3 runs 15 residues. Losses at the gene ends were 6 bases for V and 7 bases for J; bases not matched to a gene: 7. The CDR3 nucleotides are TGTGCCAGCAGGACGAGGGGACAGGGGGTTGAAAAACTGTTTTTT. Translation: CASRTRGQGVEKLFF.

In its sample, this clonotype was seen many times. The gene calls are TRBV27 and TRBJ1-5, with TRBD1 matching over 9 bases. V shed 7 bases and J 6 bases; nucleotides not matched to a gene: 10. The CDR3 has 15 amino acids. CDR1 is MNHEY and CDR2 is SMNVEV in the germline V gene (reference sequence). CDR3 DNA sequence: TGTGCCAGCAACCCCCCGGGACAGGGAGGTCAGCCCCAGCATTTT. Translated, it gives CASNPPGQGGQPQHF.

The chain links TRBV7-8 to TRBJ1-1, with TRBD1 matching over 8 bases. Trimming at V came to 1 base and at J to 1 base, leaving 8 bases not matched to a gene. The CDR3 is 17 amino acids. In germline, CDR1 is SGHVS, CDR2 FQNEAQ. This CDR3 reads CASSLVVGTGGNTEAFF. The CDR3 DNA reads as TGTGCCAGCAGCTTAGTGGTGGGCACAGGGGGGAACACTGAAGCTTTCTTT.

This clonotype was seen a handful of times. The chain is built from TRBV7-8 and TRBJ2-7, with no clear D. V was shortened by 4 bases and J by 6 bases, with 13 bases between the two germline ends. This CDR3 contains 13 residues. Germline values: CDR1 SGHVS, CDR2 FQNEAQ. The CDR3 DNA is TGTGCCAGCAGCTCGTCCACCTCCCTCGAGCAGTACTTC. It yields the protein CASSSSTSLEQYF.

This clonotype came up many times. The genes are TRBV19 and TRBJ1-5, with TRBD1 matching 7 bases. Germline-derived CDR1 and CDR2 are LNHDA and SQIVND (reference sequence). The CDR3 covers 16 residues. After removal of 5 bases from V and 9 bases from J, the junction contained 16 bases not matched to a gene. The DNA for the CDR3 is TGTGCCAGTAGTGTACCGGGACAGTTCCGCCCCACGCCCCAGCATTTT. Translation: CASSVPGQFRPTPQHF.

This sequence joins TRBV11-2 and TRBJ2-1, with D possibly TRBD2 on 5 matching bases. The CDR3 totals 12 residues. In germline, CDR1 is SGHAT, CDR2 FQNNGV. The V and J ends lost 5 bases and 10 bases respectively, with 12 bases between them. In DNA form, the CDR3 reads TGTGCCAGCAGCCCACGTCCGGGGGAGCAGTTCTTC. As protein: CASSPRPGEQFF. Full variable domain (missing parts from reference TRBV11-2 and TRBJ2-1): EAGVAQSPRYKIIEKRQSVAFWCNPISGHATLYWYQQILGQGPKLLIQFQNNGVVDDSQLPKDRFSAERLKGVDSTLKIQPAKLEDSAVYLCASSPRPGEQFFGPGTRLTVL.

This clonotype occurred many times. The V and J genes are TRBV11-3 and TRBJ1-3; no clear D gene. Trimming stripped 6 bases from V and 8 bases from J, with 17 bases between. The CDR3 contains 14 residues. The germline V gene encodes CDR1 SGHNT and CDR2 YENEEA. The chain's CDR3 is CASSAGSQGDTIYF. The CDR3 DNA reads as TGTGCCAGCAGTGCCGGGTCCCAAGGAGACACCATATATTTT.

This clonotype was picked up a small number of times. The chain couples TRBV27 to TRBJ2-5; D perhaps matches TRBD2 (5 bases). Trimming pared 6 bases from V and 5 bases from J, leaving 16 bases between. The CDR3 is 14 amino acids. Per germline, CDR1 MNHEY and CDR2 SMNVEV (reference sequence). The CDR3 spells CASRDGPGLETQYF. CDR3 nucleotides: TGTGCCAGCAGGGACGGGCCGGGGTTGGAGACCCAGTACTTC.

This clonotype occurred once. The chain links TRBV29-1 to TRBJ1-2, with TRBD1 identical over 8 bases. This CDR3 spans 16 amino acids. V dropped 2 bases and J dropped 5; count of bases not matched to a gene: 13. Germline V lookup: CDR1 SQVTM, CDR2 ANQGSEA. CDR3 sequence (DNA): TGCAGCGTTGAACGGGACAGGTATTCGAGGGCTTATGGCTACACCTTC. Translating gives CSVERDRYSRAYGYTF.